A selection of T cell receptor beta chains follows, all from one sample in a study of T cell responses to AZD1222 COVID-19 vaccine. The data were produced by immunoSEQ multiplex PCR, yet TCRdb's version contains in-frame clones alone and is incomplete. The data contain just under 75,000 clones, over 70% of them seen just once; the ten biggest clones take up approximately 47%. Here the sequenced sample was peripheral blood, taken 28 days after the second AZD1222 dose. The receptor set was obtained from an adult who received the AZD1222 COVID-19 vaccine. Both conserved end residues are part of each CDR3. D genes are given only for firm matches. Where a row states a size, it is once, few, many or the class of an expanded clone; other rows omit it.

. | TRBJ2-7 | TRBV27 | . | CASRQTDTYEQYF | TGTGCCAGCAGACAGACTGATACCTACGAGCAGTACTTC
. | TRBJ2-7 | TRBV7-3 | . | CASSLTQASEQYF | TGTGCCAGCAGCTTAACCCAAGCGTCCGAGCAGTACTTC
. | TRBJ1-3 | TRBV3-1/TRBV3-2 | . | CASSQGQGTGNTIYF | TGTGCCAGCAGCCAAGGGCAGGGGACTGGAAACACCATATATTTT
. | TRBJ1-1 | TRBV10-2 | . | CASREPGAPEGNTEAFF | TGCGCCAGCAGGGAACCAGGGGCCCCCGAAGGCAACACTGAAGCTTTCTTT
few | TRBJ2-3 | TRBV6-1 | . | CASSEPGLRLGDTQYF | TGTGCCAGCAGTGAACCGGGACTCCGGTTGGGAGATACGCAGTATTTT
once | TRBJ2-7 | TRBV29-1 | TRBD1 | CSVEWAGTGEGEQYF | TGCAGCGTTGAGTGGGCCGGGACAGGGGAAGGCGAGCAGTACTTC
once | TRBJ2-5 | TRBV9 | . | CASSISGTRQETQYF | TGTGCCAGCAGCATCTCCGGGACAAGACAAGAGACCCAGTACTTC
few | TRBJ2-3 | TRBV13 | TRBD1 | CASRPTGADTQYF | TGTGCCAGCAGGCCGACAGGGGCAGATACGCAGTATTTT
few | TRBJ1-6 | TRBV5-1 | . | CASTPDLRYNSPLHF | TGCGCCAGCACCCCGGACCTGAGGTATAATTCACCCCTCCACTTT
once | TRBJ2-2 | TRBV7-9 | . | CASSLAVPTGELFF | TGTGCCAGCAGCTTAGCGGTCCCCACCGGGGAGCTGTTTTTT
. | TRBJ2-2 | TRBV7-8 | . | CASSLRLGPLGTGELFF | TGTGCCAGCAGCTTACGGCTGGGGCCATTAGGGACCGGGGAGCTGTTTTTT
. | TRBJ1-1 | TRBV6-5 | . | CASSYSGVTEAFF | TGTGCCAGCAGTTACTCGGGGGTTACTGAAGCTTTCTTT
once | TRBJ2-5 | TRBV15 | . | CATGDRTWYQETQYF | TGTGCCACCGGCGACAGGACATGGTACCAAGAGACCCAGTACTTC
few | TRBJ2-1 | TRBV10-2 | TRBD1 | CASSDEDRGDNEQFF | TGCGCCAGCAGCGACGAGGACAGGGGGGACAATGAGCAGTTCTTC
. | TRBJ2-3 | TRBV19 | . | CASSILEARPDTQYF | TGTGCCAGTAGTATCCTAGAGGCTCGACCAGATACGCAGTATTTT
once | TRBJ1-5 | TRBV20-1 | TRBD1 | CSASDPTGEVQPQHF | TGCAGTGCTAGTGATCCGACAGGGGAGGTCCAGCCCCAGCATTTT
. | TRBJ2-2 | TRBV5-1 | . | CASSLASPGELFF | TGCGCCAGCAGCTTGGCGTCCCCCGGGGAGCTGTTTTTT
once | TRBJ2-5 | TRBV3-1/TRBV3-2 | . | CASSRWWRSGTQETQYF | TGTGCCAGCAGCCGATGGTGGCGTTCCGGTACACAAGAGACCCAGTACTTC
once | TRBJ1-1 | TRBV7-6 | TRBD1 | CASSLGGTANTEAFF | TGTGCCAGCAGCTTAGGGGGGACAGCGAACACTGAAGCTTTCTTT
. | TRBJ2-7 | TRBV7-6 | . | CASSLAGGPDTYEQYF | TGTGCCAGCAGCTTAGCGGGAGGACCGGATACCTACGAGCAGTACTTC
few | TRBJ1-4 | TRBV6-6 | TRBD1 | CASSPKTGGATNEKLFF | TGTGCCAGCAGTCCAAAGACAGGGGGGGCAACTAATGAAAAACTGTTTTTT
. | TRBJ2-7 | TRBV7-2 | TRBD2 | CASSPMGLAYEQYF | TGTGCCAGCAGCCCAATGGGACTAGCCTACGAGCAGTACTTC
. | TRBJ1-5 | TRBV2 | TRBD1 | CASRDRGGSNQPQHF | TGTGCCAGCAGGGACAGGGGAGGTAGCAATCAGCCCCAGCATTTT
few | TRBJ1-2 | TRBV3-1/TRBV3-2 | TRBD1 | CASSFTGEANYGYTF | TGTGCCAGCAGCTTCACAGGGGAAGCTAACTATGGCTACACCTTC
few | TRBJ1-1 | TRBV18 | TRBD1 | CASSQPGTGNTEAFF | TGTGCCAGCTCACAACCCGGGACAGGGAACACTGAAGCTTTCTTT
once | TRBJ2-3 | TRBV18 | TRBD2 | CASSPGLASTDTQYF | TGTGCCAGCTCACCGGGACTAGCGAGCACAGATACGCAGTATTTT
. | TRBJ2-5 | TRBV5-8 | . | CASSLARLQETQYF | TGTGCCAGCAGCTTGGCCAGGCTGCAGGAGACCCAGTACTTC
. | TRBJ2-2 | TRBV5-1 | TRBD2 | CASSLGSGGNTGELFF | TGCGCCAGCAGCCTTGGTAGCGGGGGGAACACCGGGGAGCTGTTTTTT
. | TRBJ1-5 | TRBV4-3 | . | CASSQDLNQPQHF | TGCGCCAGCAGCCAAGACCTCAATCAGCCCCAGCATTTT